These 10 T cell receptor beta chains came from one sample sequenced in a study of blood T cells in healthy people across ages. A sample-barcoded 5' primer and a J-beta primer mix were used in a second PCR of roughly 6 to 11 cycles. TCRdb re-analysed the 5' RACE reads in MiXCR, keeping a single row per CDR3 protein. Of roughly 800,000 distinct CDR3 sequences listed, nearly 60% were seen once; the top ten hold approximately 21%. The specimen sequenced was blood. Receptors were obtained from a man in his thirties or forties in good health.

Only a few counts were recorded for this clonotype. The chain links TRBV7-2 to TRBJ1-2; 8 bases map to TRBD1. Germline lookup yields CDR1 SGHTA and CDR2 FQGNSA. The junction had 16 bases not matched to a gene; V was cut back by 5 bases and J by 5 bases. There are 17 residues in the CDR3. The CDR3, as DNA: TGTGCCAGCAGCCCGGGCGGCGCCTTTGGACAGGGTTATGGCTACACCTTC. This translates into CASSPGGAFGQGYGYTF.

The chain uses TRBV25-1 and TRBJ2-1; D is undetermined. The germline V gene has CDR1 MGHDK and CDR2 SYGVNS. The CDR3 contains 13 residues. V gave up 1 base and J gave up 6 bases, with 7 bases separating them. The CDR3 loop reads CASSESGSNEQFF. DNA of the CDR3: TGTGCCAGCAGTGAATCAGGTTCCAATGAGCAGTTCTTC.

This sequence joins TRBV5-1 and TRBJ2-1, with 7 positions matching TRBD2. The V segment lost 0 bases and the J segment 8 bases; nucleotides outside the gene matches: 11. Germline V gene lookup returns CDR1 SGHRS and CDR2 YFSETQ. This CDR3 contains 16 residues. This chain's CDR3 is CASSLVEGGPLDEQFF. CDR3 nucleotide sequence: TGCGCCAGCAGCTTGGTGGAGGGAGGGCCGTTGGATGAGCAGTTCTTC.

The CDR3, as DNA: TGTGCCAGCAGCTCCTGGGACAGGGGGTACAATGAGCAGTTCTTC. Protein: CASSSWDRGYNEQFF. The J gene is TRBJ2-1, the V gene TRBV9, with TRBD1 identical over 11 bases. J was trimmed by 4 bases and V by 4 bases; bases with no gene match: 4. The CDR3 has 15 amino acids. Germline V gene lookup returns CDR1 SGDLS and CDR2 YYNGEE.

This clonotype was observed a handful of times. The rearrangement joins TRBV7-9 to TRBJ2-3; 9 positions match TRBD1. The CDR3 has 16 amino acids. CDR1 and CDR2 (germline): SEHNR, FQNEAQ (reference sequence). V was clipped by 6 bases and J by 6 bases; unmatched bases: 13. CDR3 residues: CASRSPRDREGDTQYF. The CDR3 DNA reads TGTGCCAGCAGATCTCCACGGGACAGGGAGGGCGATACGCAGTATTTT. Variable domain in full (rest from reference TRBV7-9 and TRBJ2-3): DTGVSQNPRHKITKRGQNVTFRCDPISEHNRLYWYRQTLGQGPEFLTYFQNEAQLEKSRLLSDRFSAERPKGSFSTLEIQRTEQGDSAMYLCASRSPRDREGDTQYFGPGTRLTVL.

The rearrangement joins TRBV7-3 to TRBJ1-1; perhaps TRBD1 as D (6 bases). The CDR3 sequence is 18 residues long. Germline V gene data show CDR1 as SGHTA and CDR2 as FQGTGA. V lost 1 base to trimming and J lost 1 base, with 19 bases between them. CDR3 nucleotides: TGTGCCAGCAGCTTAATAGTCGGGGTCACAGGGAGGAACACTGAAGCTTTCTTT. Translating it yields CASSLIVGVTGRNTEAFF.

This clonotype has only one observation. The rearrangement uses TRBV6-2 or TRBV6-3 and TRBJ2-1; 9 bases align to TRBD2. Unmatched junction bases numbered 10, after V lost 4 bases and J lost 12 bases. The germline V gene encodes CDR1 MNHEY and CDR2 SVGEGT. The CDR3 length is 14 residues. The CDR3 DNA reads TGTGCCAGCAGTTGGGGTGAGGGCGGGAGGGTGCAGTTCTTC. Amino acids: CASSWGEGGRVQFF.

This clonotype was recorded a few times. The V and J genes are TRBV5-6 and TRBJ2-1; tentatively, D is TRBD2 (5 bases). Trimming cost V 1 base and J 2 bases, with 13 bases left between them. The CDR3 spans 16 residues. Germline CDR1 reads SGHDT; CDR2 reads YYEEEE. The CDR3 loop reads CASSLFGRLTYNEQFF. CDR3 coding DNA: TGTGCCAGCAGCTTGTTCGGACGACTAACCTACAATGAGCAGTTCTTC.

The rearrangement uses TRBV20-1 and TRBJ1-1; D uncertain. This CDR3 has 12 amino acids. Per the germline V gene, CDR1 is DFQATT and CDR2 is SNEGSKA (reference sequence). V was pared by 3 bases and J by 5 bases, with 10 bases between. The CDR3 nucleotides read TGCAGTGCTAGGGAGGGTGGGACTGAAGCTTTCTTT. It yields the protein CSAREGGTEAFF.

The rearrangement links TRBV5-4 to TRBJ1-2; no clear D. Germline V lookup: CDR1 SGHNT, CDR2 YYREEE (reference sequence). The length of the CDR3 is 13 residues. The ends were cut back, 4 bases at V and 5 bases at J, with 12 bases in the middle. CDR3 DNA sequence: TGTGCCAGCAGCGTGGCCCAATCTTATGGCTACACCTTC. Protein product: CASSVAQSYGYTF.